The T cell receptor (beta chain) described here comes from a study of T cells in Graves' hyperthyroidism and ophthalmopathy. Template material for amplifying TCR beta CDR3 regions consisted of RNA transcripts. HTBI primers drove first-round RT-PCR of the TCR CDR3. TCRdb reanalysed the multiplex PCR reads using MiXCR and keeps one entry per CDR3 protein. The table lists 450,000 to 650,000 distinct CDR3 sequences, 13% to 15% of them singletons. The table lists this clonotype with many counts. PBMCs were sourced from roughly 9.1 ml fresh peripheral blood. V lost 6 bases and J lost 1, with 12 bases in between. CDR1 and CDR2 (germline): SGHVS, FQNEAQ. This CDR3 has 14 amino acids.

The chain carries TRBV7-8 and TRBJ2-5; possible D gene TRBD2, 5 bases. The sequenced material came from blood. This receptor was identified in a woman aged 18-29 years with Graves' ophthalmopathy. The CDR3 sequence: CASRPRRIQETQYF. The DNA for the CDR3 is TGTGCCAGCAGACCAAGGAGGATCCAAGAGACCCAGTACTTC.